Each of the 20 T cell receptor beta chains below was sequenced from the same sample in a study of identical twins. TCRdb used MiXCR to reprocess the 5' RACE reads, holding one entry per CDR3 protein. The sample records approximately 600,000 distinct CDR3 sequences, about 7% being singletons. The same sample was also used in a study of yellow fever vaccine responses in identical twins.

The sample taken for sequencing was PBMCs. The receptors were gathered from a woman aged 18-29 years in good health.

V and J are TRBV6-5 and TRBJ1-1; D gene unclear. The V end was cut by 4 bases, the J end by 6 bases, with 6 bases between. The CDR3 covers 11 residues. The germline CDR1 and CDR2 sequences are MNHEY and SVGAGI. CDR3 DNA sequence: TGTGCCAGCAGTTGGCAGTCTGAAGCTTTCTTT. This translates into CASSWQSEAFF.

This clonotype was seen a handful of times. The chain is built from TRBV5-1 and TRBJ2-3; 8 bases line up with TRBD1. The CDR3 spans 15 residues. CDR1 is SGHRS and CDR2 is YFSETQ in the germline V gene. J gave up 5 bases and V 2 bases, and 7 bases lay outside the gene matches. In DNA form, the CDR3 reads TGCGCCAGCAGCTTCGGGCAGGGGGCCGTAGATACGCAGTATTTT. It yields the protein CASSFGQGAVDTQYF. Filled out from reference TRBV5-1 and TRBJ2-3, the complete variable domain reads KAGVTQTPRYLIKTRGQQVTLSCSPISGHRSVSWYQQTPGQGLQFLFEYFSETQRNKGNFPGRFSGRQFSNSRSEMNVSTLELGDSALYLCASSFGQGAVDTQYFGPGTRLTVL.

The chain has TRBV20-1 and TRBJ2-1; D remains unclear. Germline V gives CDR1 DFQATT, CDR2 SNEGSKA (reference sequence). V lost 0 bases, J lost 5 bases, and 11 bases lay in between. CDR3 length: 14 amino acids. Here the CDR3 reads CSARDATVDNEQFF. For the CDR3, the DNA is TGCAGTGCTAGAGACGCAACTGTAGACAATGAGCAGTTCTTC.

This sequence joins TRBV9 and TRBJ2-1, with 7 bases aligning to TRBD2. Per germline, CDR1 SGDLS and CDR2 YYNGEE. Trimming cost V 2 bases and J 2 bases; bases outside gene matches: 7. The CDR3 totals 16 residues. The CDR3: CASSVGGVETYNEQFF. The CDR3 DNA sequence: TGTGCCAGCAGCGTGGGGGGGGTGGAGACCTACAATGAGCAGTTCTTC.

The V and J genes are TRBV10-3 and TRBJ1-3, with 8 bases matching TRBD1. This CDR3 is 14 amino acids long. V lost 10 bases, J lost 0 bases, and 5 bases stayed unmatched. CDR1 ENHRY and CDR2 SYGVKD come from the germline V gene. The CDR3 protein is CATGGTGSGNTIYF. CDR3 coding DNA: TGTGCCACCGGTGGGACAGGCTCTGGAAACACCATATATTTT.

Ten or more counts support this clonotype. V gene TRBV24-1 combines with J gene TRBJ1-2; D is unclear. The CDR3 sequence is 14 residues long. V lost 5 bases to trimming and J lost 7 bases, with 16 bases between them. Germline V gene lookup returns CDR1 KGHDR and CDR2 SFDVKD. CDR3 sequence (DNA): TGTGCCACCAGTGGCAGTAACATCCCCCGTGGCTACACCTTC. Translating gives CATSGSNIPRGYTF.

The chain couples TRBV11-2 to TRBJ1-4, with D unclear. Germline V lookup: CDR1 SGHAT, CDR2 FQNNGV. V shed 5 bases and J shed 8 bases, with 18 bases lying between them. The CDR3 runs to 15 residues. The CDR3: CASSPQTAAGEKLFF. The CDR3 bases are TGTGCCAGCAGCCCCCAGACGGCTGCTGGGGAAAAACTGTTTTTT.

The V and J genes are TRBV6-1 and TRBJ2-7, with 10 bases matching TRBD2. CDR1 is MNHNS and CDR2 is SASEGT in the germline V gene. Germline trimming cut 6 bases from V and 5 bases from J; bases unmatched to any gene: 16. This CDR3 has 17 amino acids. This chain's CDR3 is CASRPHRSSGRSDEQYF. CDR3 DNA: TGTGCCAGCAGACCACACCGGAGTAGCGGGAGGTCGGACGAGCAGTACTTC.

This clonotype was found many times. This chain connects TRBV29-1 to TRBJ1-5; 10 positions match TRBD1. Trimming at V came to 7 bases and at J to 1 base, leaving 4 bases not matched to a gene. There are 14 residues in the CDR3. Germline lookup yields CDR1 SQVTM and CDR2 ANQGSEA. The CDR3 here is CSAGTGESNQPQHF. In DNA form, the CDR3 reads TGCAGCGCTGGGACAGGGGAGAGCAATCAGCCCCAGCATTTT. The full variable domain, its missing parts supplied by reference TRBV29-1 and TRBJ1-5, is SAVISQKPSRDICQRGTSLTIQCQVDSQVTMMFWYRQQPGQSLTLIATANQGSEATYESGFVIDKFPISRPNLTFSTLTVSNMSPEDSSIYLCSAGTGESNQPQHFGDGTRLSIL.

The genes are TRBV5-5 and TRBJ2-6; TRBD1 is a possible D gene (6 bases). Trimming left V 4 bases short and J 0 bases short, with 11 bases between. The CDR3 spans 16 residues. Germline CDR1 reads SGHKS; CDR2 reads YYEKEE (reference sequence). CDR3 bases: TGTGCCAGCAGCGGGACCAGGGGCTCTGGGGCCAACGTCCTGACTTTC. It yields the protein CASSGTRGSGANVLTF.

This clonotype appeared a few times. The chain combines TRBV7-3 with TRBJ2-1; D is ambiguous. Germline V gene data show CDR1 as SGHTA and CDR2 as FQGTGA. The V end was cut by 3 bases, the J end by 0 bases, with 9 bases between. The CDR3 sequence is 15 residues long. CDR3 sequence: CASSFSKGSYNEQFF. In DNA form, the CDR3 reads TGTGCCAGCAGCTTTAGCAAAGGCTCCTACAATGAGCAGTTCTTC.

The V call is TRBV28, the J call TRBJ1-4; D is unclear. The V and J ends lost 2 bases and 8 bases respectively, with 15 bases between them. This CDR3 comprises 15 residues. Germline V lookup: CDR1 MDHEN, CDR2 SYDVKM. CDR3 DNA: TGTGCCAGCAGTTTAGCCGGGCGCGGATTCGAAAAACTGTTTTTT. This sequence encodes CASSLAGRGFEKLFF.

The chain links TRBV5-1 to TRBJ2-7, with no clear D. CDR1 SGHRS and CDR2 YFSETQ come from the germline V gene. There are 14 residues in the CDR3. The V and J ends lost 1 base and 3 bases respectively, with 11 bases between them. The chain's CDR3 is CASSLFPGDYEQYF. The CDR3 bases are TGCGCCAGCAGCTTGTTCCCGGGCGACTACGAGCAGTACTTC.

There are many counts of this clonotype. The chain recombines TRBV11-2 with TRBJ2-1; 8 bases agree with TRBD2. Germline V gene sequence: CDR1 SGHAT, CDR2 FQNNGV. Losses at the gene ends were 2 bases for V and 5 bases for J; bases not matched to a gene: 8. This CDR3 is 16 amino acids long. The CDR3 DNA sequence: TGTGCCAGCAGCTTAAATCCGGGACTAGAGCACAATGAGCAGTTCTTC. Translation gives CASSLNPGLEHNEQFF.

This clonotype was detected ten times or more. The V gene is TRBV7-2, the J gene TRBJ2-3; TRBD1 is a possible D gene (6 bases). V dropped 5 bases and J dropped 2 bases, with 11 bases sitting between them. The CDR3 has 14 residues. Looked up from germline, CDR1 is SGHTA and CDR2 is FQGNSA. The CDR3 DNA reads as TGTGCCAGCAGCGCTGGGGGCCACACAGATACGCAGTATTTT. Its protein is CASSAGGHTDTQYF. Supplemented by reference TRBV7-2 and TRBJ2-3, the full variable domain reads GAGVSQSPSNKVTEKGKDVELRCDPISGHTALYWYRQSLGQGLEFLIYFQGNSAPDKSGLPSDRFSAERTGGSVSTLTIQRTQQEDSAVYLCASSAGGHTDTQYFGPGTRLTVL.

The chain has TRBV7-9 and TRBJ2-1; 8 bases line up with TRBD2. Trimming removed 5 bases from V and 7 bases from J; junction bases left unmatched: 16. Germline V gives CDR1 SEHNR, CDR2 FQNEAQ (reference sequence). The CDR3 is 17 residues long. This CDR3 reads CASSPHQWTSSPNEQFF. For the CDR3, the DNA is TGTGCCAGCAGCCCACACCAATGGACTAGCTCTCCAAATGAGCAGTTCTTC.

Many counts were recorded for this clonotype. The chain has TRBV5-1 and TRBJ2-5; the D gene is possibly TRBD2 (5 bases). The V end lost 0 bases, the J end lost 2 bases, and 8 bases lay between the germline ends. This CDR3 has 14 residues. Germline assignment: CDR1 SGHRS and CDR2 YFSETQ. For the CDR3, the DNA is TGCGCCAGCAGCTTGGGGGAGTTACAAGAGACCCAGTACTTC. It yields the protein CASSLGELQETQYF.

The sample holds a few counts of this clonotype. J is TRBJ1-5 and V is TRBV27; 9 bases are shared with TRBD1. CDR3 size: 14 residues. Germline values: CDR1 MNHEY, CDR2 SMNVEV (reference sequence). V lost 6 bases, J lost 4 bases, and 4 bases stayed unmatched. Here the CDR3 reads CASRRTGDNQPQHF. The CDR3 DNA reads TGTGCCAGCAGGCGGACAGGGGATAATCAGCCCCAGCATTTT.

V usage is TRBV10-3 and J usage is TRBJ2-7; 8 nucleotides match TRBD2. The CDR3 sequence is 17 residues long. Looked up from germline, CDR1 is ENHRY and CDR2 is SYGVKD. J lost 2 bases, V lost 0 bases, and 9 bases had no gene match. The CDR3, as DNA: TGTGCCATCAGTGAGTCATCCGGGGGGGGAGAAGCCTACGAGCAGTACTTC. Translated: CAISESSGGGEAYEQYF.

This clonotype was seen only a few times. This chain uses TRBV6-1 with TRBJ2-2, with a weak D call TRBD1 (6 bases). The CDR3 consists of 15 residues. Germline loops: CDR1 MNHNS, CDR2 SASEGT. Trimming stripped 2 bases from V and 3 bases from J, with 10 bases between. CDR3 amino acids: CASSETTGYTGELFF. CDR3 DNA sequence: TGTGCCAGCAGTGAAACGACAGGATACACCGGGGAGCTGTTTTTT.